What follows are 16 T cell receptor beta chains derived from one specimen sequenced in a study of shared clonotypes between healthy human individuals. Assay used: immunoSEQ multiplex PCR; TCRdb lists only in-frame clones, some missing. The sample carries nearly 2 million clones, about 95% recorded once. The naive CD8 subset, CD45RO-negative cells positively selected for CCR7, excluded terminally differentiated effector memory CD45RA+ cells. The sequencing input was naive CD8+ T cells sorted from blood. Source of these receptors: a man aged 18 to 30 in good health.

The V call is TRBV28, the J call TRBJ2-5, with D perhaps TRBD1 (6 bases). V was cut by 5 bases and J by 1 base, with 23 bases left in between. The CDR3 totals 18 residues. In germline, CDR1 is MDHEN, CDR2 SYDVKM. The CDR3: CASSKTGHPSRVQETQYF. CDR3 coding DNA: TGTGCCAGCAGTAAAACGGGACACCCTTCCCGGGTCCAAGAGACCCAGTACTTC.

The chain employs TRBV5-1 and TRBJ2-3; D gene uncertain. This CDR3 has 13 residues. Deletions cut 6 bases from V and 2 bases from J, with 10 bases between. Germline V gene sequence: CDR1 SGHRS, CDR2 YFSETQ. For the CDR3, the DNA is TGCGCCAGCAACGAGTACCCCACAGATACGCAGTATTTT. Translation gives CASNEYPTDTQYF.

This chain uses TRBV10-2 with TRBJ2-7, with 8 bases aligning to TRBD1. V trimming: 6 bases; J trimming: 0 bases; junction bases outside the gene matches: 7. The CDR3 has 15 residues. Germline CDR1 WSHSY, CDR2 SAAADI. CDR3 sequence reads: CASRPGTGSSYEQYF. The CDR3 DNA reads TGCGCCAGCAGACCCGGGACAGGAAGCTCCTACGAGCAGTACTTC.

The V call is TRBV6-5, the J call TRBJ1-5, with unresolved D. Germline V gives CDR1 MNHEY, CDR2 SVGAGI. V gave up 8 bases and J gave up 9 bases, with 11 bases separating them. The CDR3 spans 11 residues. CDR3 amino acids: CASGWEGPQHF. CDR3 bases: TGTGCCAGCGGCTGGGAAGGGCCCCAGCATTTT.

The gene calls are TRBV5-1 and TRBJ1-6; D is possibly TRBD1 (6 bases). Trimming took off 7 bases at V and 7 bases at J, with 21 bases between the two ends. The CDR3 spans 16 residues. The germline V gene has CDR1 SGHRS and CDR2 YFSETQ. The DNA for the CDR3 is TGCGCCAGCCGCCGGGGGGGCGAAGGGACGAATTCACCCCTCCACTTT. It codes for CASRRGGEGTNSPLHF. Filled out from reference TRBV5-1 and TRBJ1-6, the complete variable domain reads KAGVTQTPRYLIKTRGQQVTLSCSPISGHRSVSWYQQTPGQGLQFLFEYFSETQRNKGNFPGRFSGRQFSNSRSEMNVSTLELGDSALYLCASRRGGEGTNSPLHFGNGTRLTVT.

Note on this clone: Other DNA variants within this sample encode the same CDR3. J is TRBJ2-7 and V is TRBV4-2; TRBD2 agrees at 7 bases. Germline V CDR1 and CDR2: LGHNA, YNFKEQ. The junction had 0 bases not matched to a gene; V was cut back by 3 bases and J by 4 bases. This CDR3 has 12 amino acids. In DNA, the CDR3 is TGTGCCAGCAGCCAGGGAGGGTACGAGCAGTACTTC. This encodes CASSQGGYEQYF.

The V call is TRBV2, the J call TRBJ2-3; D not resolved. Trimming shortened V by 1 base and J by 0 bases, and 8 bases separated the two germline ends. This CDR3 has 15 residues. Germline CDR1 is SNHLY and CDR2 is FYNNEI. For the CDR3, the DNA is TGTGCCAGCAGTGAAGGCGTAACTAGCACAGATACGCAGTATTTT. This encodes CASSEGVTSTDTQYF.

As regards this clone: This specimen includes other DNA sequences encoding the same CDR3. The CDR3 loop is CASSLESDYGYTF. As DNA, the CDR3 is TGCGCCAGCAGCTTGGAGAGTGACTATGGCTACACCTTC. The chain uses TRBV5-1 and TRBJ1-2; D uncertain. Germline V CDR1 and CDR2: SGHRS, YFSETQ. V dropped 0 bases and J dropped 3 bases, with 6 bases sitting between them. CDR3 size: 13 residues.

This chain connects TRBV19 to TRBJ2-3; 10 bases line up with TRBD1. Per the germline V gene, CDR1 is LNHDA and CDR2 is SQIVND (reference sequence). V lost 5 bases, J lost 5 bases, and 4 bases stayed unmatched. This CDR3 is 14 amino acids long. CDR3 bases: TGTGCCAGTAGTTCTGGGACAGGGGTAGATACGCAGTATTTT. Protein: CASSSGTGVDTQYF.

The chain employs TRBV6-1 and TRBJ1-5; D gene unclear. Germline values: CDR1 MNHNS, CDR2 SASEGT. V was trimmed by 7 bases and J by 3 bases, leaving 10 bases between them. The CDR3 totals 13 residues. The chain's CDR3 is CASTEHPNQPQHF. DNA of the CDR3: TGTGCCAGCACCGAGCATCCCAATCAGCCCCAGCATTTT.

J is TRBJ2-3 and V is TRBV9; D is ambiguous. Trimming removed 0 bases from V and 5 bases from J, with 7 bases in between. Germline loops: CDR1 SGDLS, CDR2 YYNGEE. The CDR3 spans 13 residues. DNA for the CDR3: TGTGCCAGCAGCGTAGAATTGGGAGATACGCAGTATTTT. Translated: CASSVELGDTQYF. Complete variable domain (other parts from reference TRBV9 and TRBJ2-3): DSGVTQTPKHLITATGQRVTLRCSPRSGDLSVYWYQQSLDQGLQFLIQYYNGEERAKGNILERFSAQQFPDLHSELNLSSLELGDSALYFCASSVELGDTQYFGPGTRLTVL.

The chain combines TRBV19 with TRBJ1-4, with a tentative D call TRBD1 (5 bases). The ends were cut back, 5 bases at V and 6 bases at J, with 16 bases in the middle. Germline V gene lookup returns CDR1 LNHDA and CDR2 SQIVND (reference sequence). The CDR3 is 15 residues long. The CDR3 is CASSDAQGYYEKLFF. CDR3 DNA: TGTGCCAGTAGTGATGCGCAGGGCTATTATGAAAAACTGTTTTTT.

This chain joins TRBV28 and TRBJ1-2, with 9 bases fitting TRBD1. This CDR3 is built from 13 residues. In germline, CDR1 is MDHEN, CDR2 SYDVKM. V shed 4 bases, J shed 8 bases, and the junction held 5 bases outside the gene matches. The CDR3 DNA is TGTGCCAGCAGTTCTACAGGGGGCTTCGGCTACACCTTC. Translation gives CASSSTGGFGYTF.

The chain joins TRBV27 to TRBJ2-1; 11 bases map to TRBD2. The CDR3 is 17 residues long. Losses at the gene ends were 6 bases for V and 1 base for J; bases not matched to a gene: 8. Germline CDR1 reads MNHEY; CDR2 reads SMNVEV (reference sequence). The CDR3 nucleotides are TGTGCCAGCAGAATGGGAACTAGCGGGAGTTCCTACAATGAGCAGTTCTTC. Protein: CASRMGTSGSSYNEQFF.

CDR3 sequence: CASSLEGLAGTDTQYF. In nucleotides, the CDR3 is TGTGCCAGCAGCTTAGAGGGACTAGCGGGGACAGATACGCAGTATTTT. The chain combines TRBV11-2 with TRBJ2-3; TRBD2 matches 13 bases. The CDR3 loop spans 16 amino acids. Trimming removed 0 bases from V and 3 bases from J; junction bases left unmatched: 0. Germline V gives CDR1 SGHAT, CDR2 FQNNGV.

This rearrangement joins TRBV6-5 to TRBJ2-1, with D unclear. CDR1 is MNHEY, CDR2 SVGAGI, per germline. The length of the CDR3 is 13 residues. V was clipped by 8 bases and J by 1 base, with 9 bases between them. The CDR3 sequence is CASGPESYNEQFF. The CDR3 nucleotides are TGTGCCAGCGGCCCGGAATCCTACAATGAGCAGTTCTTC.